The 22 T cell receptor beta chains reported below all come from one sample, sequenced in a study of human T cells and chemical hapten exposure. One entry per CDR3 protein results from TCRdb running MiXCR on the RACE reads. The table records a few hundred thousand distinct CDR3 sequences, around 5.5% of them present only once. Described time point: pre-sensitization, week 0. The treatment denotes: therapeutic diphenylcyclopropenone sensitization with weekly scalp DPC. Sample: whole blood, taken in connection with sensitization to the hapten diphenylcyclopropenone (DPC). Receptor source: a woman aged 18 to 35 with alopecia areata. Some clones in this sample may be carry-over from other donors' samples.

This clonotype occurred many times. The rearrangement links TRBV29-1 to TRBJ2-5; 10 bases fit TRBD2. J lost 2 bases, V lost 6 bases, and 9 bases had no gene match. The CDR3 extends over 15 amino acids. Germline values: CDR1 SQVTM, CDR2 ANQGSEA. CDR3 DNA sequence: TGCAGCGTCGGGCCTTCTAGCGGGGGTCAAGAGACCCAGTACTTC. Amino acids: CSVGPSSGGQETQYF.

This clonotype was observed a few times. The rearrangement uses TRBV7-6 and TRBJ2-7; maybe TRBD1 (6 bases). In germline, CDR1 is SGHVS, CDR2 FNYEAQ. V lost 5 bases and J 4 bases, leaving 15 bases between the germline ends. There are 14 residues in the CDR3. The CDR3: CASSPYSQGYEQYF. CDR3 nucleotide sequence: TGTGCCAGCAGCCCCTACTCACAGGGTTACGAGCAGTACTTC.

This clonotype was recorded many times. The chain joins TRBV4-1 to TRBJ1-4; no reliable D call. The CDR3 extends over 17 amino acids. V shed 4 bases and J shed 5 bases, with 20 bases lying between them. The germline CDR1 and CDR2 sequences are MGHRA and YSYEKL. CDR3 sequence (DNA): TGCGCCAGCAGCCGCCGAACCGACGCGTTTTTAAATGAAAAACTGTTTTTT. Its protein is CASSRRTDAFLNEKLFF.

This clonotype occurred many times. The genes are TRBV18 and TRBJ2-3; possibly TRBD1 or TRBD2 for D (5 bases each). Trimming took 5 bases from V and 2 from J, leaving 14 bases between them. Per germline, CDR1 KGHSH and CDR2 LQKENI. CDR3 size: 15 residues. The CDR3 bases are TGTGCCAGCTCATCCCGGGGCCAACCCACAGATACGCAGTATTTT. It codes for CASSSRGQPTDTQYF.

The V gene is TRBV6-2 or TRBV6-3, the J gene TRBJ1-4; the D gene is possibly TRBD1 (5 bases). The CDR3 is 15 residues long. Germline assignment: CDR1 MNHEY and CDR2 SVGEGT. The V end was cut by 8 bases, the J end by 4 bases, with 17 bases between. CDR3 in DNA: TGTGCCAGCGCCTTCCCGGGACGGTATAATGAAAAACTGTTTTTT. It encodes CASAFPGRYNEKLFF.

This clonotype was counted many times. The chain employs TRBV5-1 and TRBJ1-5; D ambiguous. The germline V gene encodes CDR1 SGHRS and CDR2 YFSETQ. Trimming pared 0 bases from V and 7 bases from J, leaving 8 bases between. The CDR3 contains 13 residues. The CDR3 spells CASSLEPGQPQHF. The CDR3 region has the DNA TGCGCCAGCAGCTTGGAACCGGGGCAGCCCCAGCATTTT.

About this clonotype: At one boundary the junction diverges from the germline segment, which might be a read error. The chain employs TRBV15 and TRBJ2-2; TRBD1 matches 9 bases. The CDR3 totals 17 residues. Germline loops: CDR1 LNHNV, CDR2 YYDKDF (reference sequence). In nucleotides, the CDR3 is TGTGCCACCAGCGGAGAACAGGGGGCGAAGTACACCGGGGAGCTGTTTTTT. Its protein is CATSGEQGAKYTGELFF.

There are many counts of this clonotype. V gene TRBV12-3 or TRBV12-4 combines with J gene TRBJ1-1, with 8 bases fitting TRBD1. The J segment lost 5 bases and the V segment lost 6 bases, leaving 5 bases of the junction unmatched. The CDR3 consists of 13 residues. The CDR3 nucleotides are TGTGCCAGCAGGCTGACAGGGGAGACTGAAGCTTTCTTT. Protein sequence: CASRLTGETEAFF.

The V gene is TRBV9, the J gene TRBJ2-7; D possibly corresponds to TRBD1 (5 bases). Germline V gives CDR1 SGDLS, CDR2 YYNGEE. Trimming left V 4 bases short and J 1 base short, with 15 bases between. The CDR3 is 15 amino acids. CDR3 region: CASSSDPGPSYEQYF. The CDR3 DNA follows: TGTGCCAGCAGCTCAGACCCAGGGCCTTCCTACGAGCAGTACTTC.

V and J are TRBV5-1 and TRBJ1-3; no reliable D call. Germline V CDR1 and CDR2: SGHRS, YFSETQ. The V end was cut by 2 bases, the J end by 0 bases, with 9 bases between. The CDR3 totals 15 residues. The CDR3 reads CASSLGVVSGNTIYF. DNA for the CDR3: TGCGCCAGCAGCTTAGGTGTCGTCTCTGGAAACACCATATATTTT.

This clonotype has only a few counts. The chain couples TRBV27 to TRBJ1-6; D may be TRBD1 (5 bases). Germline CDR1 MNHEY, CDR2 SMNVEV (reference sequence). CDR3 size: 14 residues. V dropped 4 bases and J dropped 10 bases, with 14 bases sitting between them. For the CDR3, the DNA is TGTGCCAGCAGTTCGCAGGGACTGAAATCACCCCTCCACTTT. Protein product: CASSSQGLKSPLHF.

A few counts support this clonotype. The chain joins TRBV4-3 to TRBJ1-1; 9 nucleotides match TRBD1. There are 18 residues in the CDR3. Trimming took 1 base from V and 10 from J; bases not matched to a gene: 19. CDR1 is LGHNA and CDR2 is YSLEER in the germline V gene. CDR3 in DNA: TGCGCCAGCAGCCAAGTTTTCCCGCCGGACAGGGGAGATGGGAGAGCTTTCTTT. Translation: CASSQVFPPDRGDGRAFF.

This clonotype was counted ten times or more. J is TRBJ2-5 and V is TRBV29-1, with D unresolved. The CDR3 extends over 16 amino acids. CDR1 and CDR2 (germline): SQVTM, ANQGSEA. The ends were cut back, 0 bases at V and 3 bases at J, with 17 bases in the middle. The CDR3 nucleotides read TGCAGCGTTGAAGATCTTTTGGGGTGGGAAGAAGAGACCCAGTACTTC. Encoded protein: CSVEDLLGWEEETQYF.

The rearrangement joins TRBV4-2 to TRBJ2-7, with TRBD1 matching 9 bases. Germline assignment: CDR1 LGHNA and CDR2 YNFKEQ. V was clipped by 1 base and J by 5 bases; unmatched bases: 3. This CDR3 contains 14 residues. CDR3 coding DNA: TGTGCCAGCAGCCAAGTCGACAGGGGGAACGAGCAGTACTTC. As protein: CASSQVDRGNEQYF.

The chain combines TRBV18 with TRBJ1-1; no reliable D call. Trimming took 3 bases from V and 6 from J, leaving 8 bases between them. Germline CDR1 reads KGHSH; CDR2 reads LQKENI. This CDR3 spans 12 amino acids. Written as DNA, the CDR3 is TGTGCCAGCTCACCTCAGTCGGCTGAAGCTTTCTTT. Translated: CASSPQSAEAFF.

This clonotype was found many times. V usage is TRBV7-6 and J usage is TRBJ2-5; no definite D call. This CDR3 is built from 13 residues. The V end was cut by 3 bases, the J end by 7 bases, with 12 bases between. Germline CDR1 reads SGHVS; CDR2 reads FNYEAQ. CDR3 in amino acids: CASSFRLVGTQYF. In nucleotides, the CDR3 is TGTGCCAGCAGCTTTCGGCTAGTTGGGACCCAGTACTTC.

The V and J genes are TRBV29-1 and TRBJ2-7; tentatively, D is TRBD1 (5 bases). The V end was cut by 4 bases, the J end by 2 bases, with 12 bases between. The CDR3 is made up of 13 amino acids. CDR1 and CDR2 from the germline V gene are SQVTM and ANQGSEA. CDR3 nucleotides: TGCAGCGTTGCCCCAGGGTCGGCCTACGAGCAGTACTTC. This codes for CSVAPGSAYEQYF.

This clonotype was counted many times. The rearrangement joins TRBV6-2 or TRBV6-3 to TRBJ1-5; 7 nucleotides align to TRBD1. Germline V CDR1 and CDR2: MNHEY, SVGEGT. V dropped 3 bases and J dropped 7; count of bases not matched to a gene: 15. The CDR3 is 17 residues long. CDR3 DNA sequence: TGTGCCAGCAGTTATTCCCCTCGGTCAGGGGGATCCCAGCCCCAGCATTTT. It translates to CASSYSPRSGGSQPQHF.

The table lists this clonotype with a few counts. The V gene is TRBV6-5, the J gene TRBJ1-2, with D perhaps TRBD1 (6 bases). There are 13 residues in the CDR3. CDR1 and CDR2 (germline): MNHEY, SVGAGI. V shed 4 bases and J shed 4 bases, with 10 bases lying between them. The chain's CDR3 is CASSSGGLYGYTF. CDR3 coding DNA: TGTGCCAGCAGTTCCGGGGGGCTCTATGGCTACACCTTC.

The chain recombines TRBV7-2 with TRBJ2-7; D not certain. The CDR3 runs to 14 residues. Germline V CDR1 and CDR2: SGHTA, FQGNSA. V was trimmed by 2 bases and J by 1 base, leaving 9 bases between them. The CDR3: CASSLIVGSYEQYF. Written as DNA, the CDR3 is TGTGCCAGCAGCTTAATTGTAGGGTCCTACGAGCAGTACTTC.

This clonotype has more than one count but fewer than ten. This chain joins TRBV6-2 or TRBV6-3 and TRBJ2-7, with D tentatively TRBD2 (5 bases). Trimming took off 10 bases at V and 3 bases at J, with 16 bases between the two ends. CDR1 is MNHEY and CDR2 is SVGEGT in the germline V gene. The CDR3 consists of 13 residues. CDR3: CAIRRTVDYEQYF. Written as DNA, the CDR3 is TGTGCCATTCGGAGGACTGTAGACTACGAGCAGTACTTC.

Many counts were recorded for this clonotype. V is TRBV25-1 and J is TRBJ2-2, with D possibly TRBD2 on 5 matching bases. Germline V CDR1 and CDR2: MGHDK, SYGVNS. This CDR3 is built from 15 residues. V was trimmed by 6 bases and J by 3 bases, leaving 14 bases between them. This CDR3 reads CASSPPGDYTGELFF. In DNA form, the CDR3 reads TGTGCCAGCAGCCCCCCCGGGGATTACACCGGGGAGCTGTTTTTT.